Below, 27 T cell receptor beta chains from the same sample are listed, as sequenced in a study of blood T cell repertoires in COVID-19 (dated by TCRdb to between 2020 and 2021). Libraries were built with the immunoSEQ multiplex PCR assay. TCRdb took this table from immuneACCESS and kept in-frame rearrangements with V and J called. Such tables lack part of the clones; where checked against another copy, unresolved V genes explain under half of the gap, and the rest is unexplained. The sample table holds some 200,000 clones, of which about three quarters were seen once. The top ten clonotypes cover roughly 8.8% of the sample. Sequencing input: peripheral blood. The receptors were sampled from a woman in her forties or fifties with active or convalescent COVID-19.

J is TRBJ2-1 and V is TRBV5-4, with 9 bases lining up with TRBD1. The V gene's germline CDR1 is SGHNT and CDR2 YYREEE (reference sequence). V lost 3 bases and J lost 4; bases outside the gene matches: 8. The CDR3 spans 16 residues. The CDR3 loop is CASSSAQGAGYNEQFF. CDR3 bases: TGTGCCAGCAGCTCCGCACAGGGGGCAGGATACAATGAGCAGTTCTTC.

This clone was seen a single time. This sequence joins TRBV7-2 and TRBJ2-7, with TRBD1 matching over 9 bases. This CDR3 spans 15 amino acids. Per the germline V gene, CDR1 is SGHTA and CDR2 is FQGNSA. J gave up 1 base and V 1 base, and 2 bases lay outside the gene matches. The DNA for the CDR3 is TGTGCCAGCAGCTTAGGGGGACAGGGTTCCTACGAGCAGTACTTC. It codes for CASSLGGQGSYEQYF.

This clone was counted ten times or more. The CDR3 DNA is TGTGCCAGCAGCCGACAGTTGAACACTGAAGCTTTCTTT. It is translated as CASSRQLNTEAFF. V and J are TRBV14 and TRBJ1-1; perhaps TRBD1 as D (5 bases). This CDR3 is built from 13 residues. Trimming pared 4 bases from V and 0 bases from J, leaving 6 bases between. Germline-derived CDR1 and CDR2 are SGHDN and FVKESK.

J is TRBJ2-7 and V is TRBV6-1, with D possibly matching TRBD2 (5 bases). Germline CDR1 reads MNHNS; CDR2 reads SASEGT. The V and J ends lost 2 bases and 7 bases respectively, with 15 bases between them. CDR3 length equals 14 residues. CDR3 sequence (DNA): TGTGCCAGCAGTGAACCCCAACGGGGAAGAGAGCAGTACTTC. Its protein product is CASSEPQRGREQYF.

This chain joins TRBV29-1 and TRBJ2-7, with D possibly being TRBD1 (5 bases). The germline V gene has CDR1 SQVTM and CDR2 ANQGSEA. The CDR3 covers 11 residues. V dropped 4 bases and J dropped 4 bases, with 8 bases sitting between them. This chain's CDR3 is CSVADMYEQYF. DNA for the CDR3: TGCAGCGTTGCGGACATGTACGAGCAGTACTTC.

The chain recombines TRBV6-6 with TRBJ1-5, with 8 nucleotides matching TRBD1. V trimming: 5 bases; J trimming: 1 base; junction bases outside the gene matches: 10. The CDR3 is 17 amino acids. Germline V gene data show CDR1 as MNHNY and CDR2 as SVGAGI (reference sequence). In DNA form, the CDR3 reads TGTGCCAGCAGTCCTCGGACAGGGCTACGAAGCAATCAGCCCCAGCATTTT. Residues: CASSPRTGLRSNQPQHF.

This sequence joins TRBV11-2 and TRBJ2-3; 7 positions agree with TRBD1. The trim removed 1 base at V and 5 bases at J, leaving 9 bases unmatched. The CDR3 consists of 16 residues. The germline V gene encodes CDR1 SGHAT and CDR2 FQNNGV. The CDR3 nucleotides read TGTGCCAGCAGCTTAGGCCAGGGGGTTTTTCAAGATACGCAGTATTTT. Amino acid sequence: CASSLGQGVFQDTQYF.

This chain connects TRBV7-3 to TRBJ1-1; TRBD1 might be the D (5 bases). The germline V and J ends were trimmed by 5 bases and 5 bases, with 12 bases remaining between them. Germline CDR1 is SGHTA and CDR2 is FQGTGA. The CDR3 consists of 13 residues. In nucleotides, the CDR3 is TGTGCCAGCAGCCGCGGGACCCAGACTGAAGCTTTCTTT. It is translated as CASSRGTQTEAFF.

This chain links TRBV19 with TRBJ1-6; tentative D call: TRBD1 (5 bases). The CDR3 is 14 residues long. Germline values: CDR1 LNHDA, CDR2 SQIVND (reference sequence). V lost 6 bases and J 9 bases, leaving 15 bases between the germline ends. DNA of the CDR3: TGTGCCAGTAGCCAAAATTCAGGGATTTCACCCCTCCACTTT. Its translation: CASSQNSGISPLHF.

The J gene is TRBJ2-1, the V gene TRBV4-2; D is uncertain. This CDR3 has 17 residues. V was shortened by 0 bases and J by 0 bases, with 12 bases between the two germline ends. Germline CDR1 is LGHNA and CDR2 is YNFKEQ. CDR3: CASSQEASAGSYNEQFF. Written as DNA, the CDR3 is TGTGCCAGCAGCCAAGAGGCATCTGCTGGCTCCTACAATGAGCAGTTCTTC.

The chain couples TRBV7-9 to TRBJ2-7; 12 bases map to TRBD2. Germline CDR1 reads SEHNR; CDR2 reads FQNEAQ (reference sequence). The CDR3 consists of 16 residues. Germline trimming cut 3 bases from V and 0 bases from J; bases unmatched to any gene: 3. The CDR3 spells CASSFPTSGSSYEQYF. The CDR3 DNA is TGTGCCAGCAGCTTCCCGACTAGCGGGAGCTCCTACGAGCAGTACTTC.

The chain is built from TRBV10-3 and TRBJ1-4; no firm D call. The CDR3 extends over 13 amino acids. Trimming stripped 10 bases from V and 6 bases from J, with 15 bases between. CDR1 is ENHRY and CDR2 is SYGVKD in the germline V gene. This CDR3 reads CATSGKWDEKLFF. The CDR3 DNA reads TGTGCCACCTCCGGGAAGTGGGATGAAAAACTGTTTTTT.

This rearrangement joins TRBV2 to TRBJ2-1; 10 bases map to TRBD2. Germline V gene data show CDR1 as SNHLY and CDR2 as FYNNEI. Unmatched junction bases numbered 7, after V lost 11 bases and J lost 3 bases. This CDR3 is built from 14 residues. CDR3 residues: CAGSGGAYYNEQFF. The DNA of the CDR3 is TGTGCCGGAAGCGGGGGGGCATACTACAATGAGCAGTTCTTC.

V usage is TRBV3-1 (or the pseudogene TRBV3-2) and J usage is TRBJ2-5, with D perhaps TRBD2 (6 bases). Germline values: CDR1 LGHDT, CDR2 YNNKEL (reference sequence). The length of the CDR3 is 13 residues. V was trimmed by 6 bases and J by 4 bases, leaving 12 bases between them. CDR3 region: CASRKTGVETQYF. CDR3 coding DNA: TGTGCCAGCAGAAAGACGGGAGTAGAGACCCAGTACTTC.

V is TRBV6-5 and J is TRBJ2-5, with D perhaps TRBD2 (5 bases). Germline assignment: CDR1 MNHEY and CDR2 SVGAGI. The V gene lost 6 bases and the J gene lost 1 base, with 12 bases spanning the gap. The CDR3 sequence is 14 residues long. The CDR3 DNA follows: TGTGCCAGCAGATGGGAAGCGGTCCAAGAGACCCAGTACTTC. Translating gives CASRWEAVQETQYF.

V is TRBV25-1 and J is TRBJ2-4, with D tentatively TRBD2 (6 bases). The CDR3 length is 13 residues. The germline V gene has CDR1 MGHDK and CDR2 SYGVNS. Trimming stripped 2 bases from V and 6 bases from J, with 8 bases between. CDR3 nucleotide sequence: TGTGCCAGCAGTGAACCGGGAGCAAACATTCAGTACTTC. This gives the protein CASSEPGANIQYF.

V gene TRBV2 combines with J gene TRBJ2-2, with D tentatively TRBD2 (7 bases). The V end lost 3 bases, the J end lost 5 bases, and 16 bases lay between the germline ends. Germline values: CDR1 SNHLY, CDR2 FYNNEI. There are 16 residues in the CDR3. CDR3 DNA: TGTGCCAGCAGTGAGACTGGGGGGGGCGGAACCGGGGAGCTGTTTTTT. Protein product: CASSETGGGGTGELFF.

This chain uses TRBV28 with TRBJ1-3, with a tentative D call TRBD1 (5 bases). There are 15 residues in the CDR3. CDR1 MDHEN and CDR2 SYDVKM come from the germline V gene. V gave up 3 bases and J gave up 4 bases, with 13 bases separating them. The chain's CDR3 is CASSFTGPGGNTIYF. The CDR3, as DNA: TGTGCCAGCAGTTTTACAGGCCCTGGGGGAAACACCATATATTTT.

Written as DNA, the CDR3 is TGTGCCAGTAGTGAGAGGTTGAGCCTTGGCAATCAGCCCCAGCATTTT. This gives the protein CASSERLSLGNQPQHF. The rearrangement uses TRBV19 and TRBJ1-5; no clear D. This CDR3 comprises 16 residues. CDR1 is LNHDA, CDR2 SQIVND, per germline (reference sequence). The germline V and J ends were trimmed by 5 bases and 2 bases, with 16 bases remaining between them.

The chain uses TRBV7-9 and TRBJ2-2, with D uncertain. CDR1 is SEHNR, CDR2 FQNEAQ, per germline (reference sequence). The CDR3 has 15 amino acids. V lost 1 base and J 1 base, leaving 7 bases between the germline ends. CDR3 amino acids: CASSLGRWNTGELFF. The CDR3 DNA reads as TGTGCCAGCAGCTTAGGGCGGTGGAACACCGGGGAGCTGTTTTTT.

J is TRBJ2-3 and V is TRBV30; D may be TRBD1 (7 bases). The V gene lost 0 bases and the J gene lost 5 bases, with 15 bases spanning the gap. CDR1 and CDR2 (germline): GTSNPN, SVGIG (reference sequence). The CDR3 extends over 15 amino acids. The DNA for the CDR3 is TGTGCCTGGAGTGTAGGAGGGGGCAGGAAAGATACGCAGTATTTT. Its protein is CAWSVGGGRKDTQYF.

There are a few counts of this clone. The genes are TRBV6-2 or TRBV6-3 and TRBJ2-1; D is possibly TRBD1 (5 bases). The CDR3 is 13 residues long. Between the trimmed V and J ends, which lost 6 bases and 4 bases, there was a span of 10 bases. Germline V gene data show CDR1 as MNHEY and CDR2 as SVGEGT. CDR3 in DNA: TGTGCCAGCAGCCAACAGGATTACAATGAGCAGTTCTTC. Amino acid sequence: CASSQQDYNEQFF.

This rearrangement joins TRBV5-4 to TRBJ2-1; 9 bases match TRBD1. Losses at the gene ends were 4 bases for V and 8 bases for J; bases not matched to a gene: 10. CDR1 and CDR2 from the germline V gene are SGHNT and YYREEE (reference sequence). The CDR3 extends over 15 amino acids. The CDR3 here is CASSRAGTGNHEQFF. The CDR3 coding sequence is TGTGCCAGCAGCCGCGCCGGGACAGGGAACCATGAGCAGTTCTTC.

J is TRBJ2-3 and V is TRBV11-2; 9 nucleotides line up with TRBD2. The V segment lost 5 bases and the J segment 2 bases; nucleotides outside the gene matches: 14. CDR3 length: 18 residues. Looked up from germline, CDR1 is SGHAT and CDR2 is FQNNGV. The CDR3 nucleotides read TGTGCCAGCAGCCCGGGACTAGCACTGGACTACTTCACAGATACGCAGTATTTT. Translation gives CASSPGLALDYFTDTQYF.

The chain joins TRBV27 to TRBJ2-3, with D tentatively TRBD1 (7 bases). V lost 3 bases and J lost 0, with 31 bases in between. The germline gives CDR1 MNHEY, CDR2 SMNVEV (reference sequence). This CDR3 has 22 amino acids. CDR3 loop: CASSFLPGGTLSPWASTDTQYF. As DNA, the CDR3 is TGTGCCAGCAGTTTCCTCCCAGGGGGGACTCTCTCCCCTTGGGCTAGCACAGATACGCAGTATTTT.

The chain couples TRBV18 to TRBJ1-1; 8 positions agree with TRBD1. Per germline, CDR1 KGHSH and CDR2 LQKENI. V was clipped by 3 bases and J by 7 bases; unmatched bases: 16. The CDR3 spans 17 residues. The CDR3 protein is CASSPSGTGTYNFEAFF. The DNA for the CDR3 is TGTGCCAGCTCACCCTCAGGGACAGGCACTTATAATTTTGAAGCTTTCTTT.

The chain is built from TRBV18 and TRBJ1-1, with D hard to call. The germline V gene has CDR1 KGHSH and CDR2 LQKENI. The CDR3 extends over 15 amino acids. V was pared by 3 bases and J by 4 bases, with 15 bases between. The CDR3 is CASSPYEGLSTEAFF. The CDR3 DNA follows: TGTGCCAGCTCACCCTATGAGGGCCTGAGCACTGAAGCTTTCTTT.